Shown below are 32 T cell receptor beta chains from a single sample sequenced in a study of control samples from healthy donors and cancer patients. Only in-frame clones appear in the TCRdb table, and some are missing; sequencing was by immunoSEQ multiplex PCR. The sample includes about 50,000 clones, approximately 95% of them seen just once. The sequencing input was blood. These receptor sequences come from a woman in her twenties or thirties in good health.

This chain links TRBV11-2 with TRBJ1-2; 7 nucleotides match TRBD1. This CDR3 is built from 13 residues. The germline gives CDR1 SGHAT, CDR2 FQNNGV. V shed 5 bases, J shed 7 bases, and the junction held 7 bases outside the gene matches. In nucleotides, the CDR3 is TGTGCCAGCAGCCTGGCACAGGGGCTTGGCTACACCTTC. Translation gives CASSLAQGLGYTF. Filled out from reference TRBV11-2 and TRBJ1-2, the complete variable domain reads EAGVAQSPRYKIIEKRQSVAFWCNPISGHATLYWYQQILGQGPKLLIQFQNNGVVDDSQLPKDRFSAERLKGVDSTLKIQPAKLEDSAVYLCASSLAQGLGYTFGSGTRLTVV.

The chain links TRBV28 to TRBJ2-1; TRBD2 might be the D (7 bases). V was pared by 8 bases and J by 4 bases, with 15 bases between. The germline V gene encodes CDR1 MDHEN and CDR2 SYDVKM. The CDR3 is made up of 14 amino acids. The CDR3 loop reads CASGPGGTYNEQFF. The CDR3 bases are TGTGCCAGCGGCCCGGGGGGCACATACAATGAGCAGTTCTTC.

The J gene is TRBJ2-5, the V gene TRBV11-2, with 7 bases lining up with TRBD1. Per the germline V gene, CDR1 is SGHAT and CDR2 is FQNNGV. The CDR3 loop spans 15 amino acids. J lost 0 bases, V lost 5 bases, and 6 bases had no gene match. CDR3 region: CASSGQAGYQETQYF. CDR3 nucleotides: TGTGCCAGCAGCGGACAGGCCGGATACCAAGAGACCCAGTACTTC.

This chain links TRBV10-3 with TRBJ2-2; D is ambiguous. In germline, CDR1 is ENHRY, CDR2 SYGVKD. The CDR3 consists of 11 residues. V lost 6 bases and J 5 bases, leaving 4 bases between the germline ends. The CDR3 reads CAIRGTGELFF. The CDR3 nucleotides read TGTGCCATCAGAGGTACCGGGGAGCTGTTTTTT.

The CDR3 DNA reads as TGCAGTGCTAGTGACCTCCCGGGACAGGGATACGAGCAGTACTTC. It yields the protein CSASDLPGQGYEQYF. This chain uses TRBV20-1 with TRBJ2-7, with 9 bases fitting TRBD1. CDR3 size: 15 residues. Germline CDR1 and CDR2: DFQATT and SNEGSKA (reference sequence). The V and J ends lost 3 bases and 4 bases, in that order; junction bases with no gene match: 10.

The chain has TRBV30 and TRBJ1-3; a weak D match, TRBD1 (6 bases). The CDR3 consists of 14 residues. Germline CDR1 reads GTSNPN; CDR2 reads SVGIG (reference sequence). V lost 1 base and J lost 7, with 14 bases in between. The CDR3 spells CAWSAGASLNTIYF. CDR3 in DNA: TGTGCCTGGAGTGCAGGGGCTTCGTTGAACACCATATATTTT.

Here the CDR3 DNA reads TGCAGCGTTGTATCGATGGGGGAGGAGGGGACCCAGTACTTC. Translation: CSVVSMGEEGTQYF. The chain combines TRBV29-1 with TRBJ2-5; D may be TRBD2 (6 bases). Germline lookup yields CDR1 SQVTM and CDR2 ANQGSEA. CDR3 length: 14 amino acids. The germline V and J ends were trimmed by 4 bases and 7 bases, with 19 bases remaining between them.

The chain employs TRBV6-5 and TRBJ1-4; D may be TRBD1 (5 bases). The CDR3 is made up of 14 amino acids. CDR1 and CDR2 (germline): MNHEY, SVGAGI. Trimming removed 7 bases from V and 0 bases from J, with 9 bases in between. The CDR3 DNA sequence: TGTGCCAGCACCCAGACAGCAACTAATGAAAAACTGTTTTTT. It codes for CASTQTATNEKLFF.

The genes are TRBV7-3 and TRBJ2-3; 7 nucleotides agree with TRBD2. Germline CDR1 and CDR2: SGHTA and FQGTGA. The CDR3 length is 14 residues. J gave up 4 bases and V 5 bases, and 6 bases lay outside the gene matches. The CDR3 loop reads CASSLGGFPDTQYF. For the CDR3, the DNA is TGTGCCAGCAGCCTGGGGGGGTTCCCAGATACGCAGTATTTT.

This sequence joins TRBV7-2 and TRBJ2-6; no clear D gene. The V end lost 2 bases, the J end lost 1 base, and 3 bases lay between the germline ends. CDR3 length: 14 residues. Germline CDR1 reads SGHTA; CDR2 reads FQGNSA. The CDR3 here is CASSLQSGANVLTF. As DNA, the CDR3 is TGTGCCAGCAGCTTACAATCTGGGGCCAACGTCCTGACTTTC. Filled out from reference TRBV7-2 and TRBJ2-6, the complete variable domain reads GAGVSQSPSNKVTEKGKDVELRCDPISGHTALYWYRQSLGQGLEFLIYFQGNSAPDKSGLPSDRFSAERTGGSVSTLTIQRTQQEDSAVYLCASSLQSGANVLTFGAGSRLTVL.

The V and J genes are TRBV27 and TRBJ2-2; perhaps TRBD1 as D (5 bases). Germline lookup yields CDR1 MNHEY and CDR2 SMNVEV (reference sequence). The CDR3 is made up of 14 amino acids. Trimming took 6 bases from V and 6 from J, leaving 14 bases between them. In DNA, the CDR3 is TGTGCCAGCAGCCCAACGCAGGGTGCCGGGGAGCTGTTTTTT. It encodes CASSPTQGAGELFF.

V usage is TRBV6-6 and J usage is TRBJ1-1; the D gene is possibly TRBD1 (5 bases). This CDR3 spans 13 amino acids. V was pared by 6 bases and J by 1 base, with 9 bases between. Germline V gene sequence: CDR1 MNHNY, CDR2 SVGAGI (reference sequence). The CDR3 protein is CASRPTGNTEAFF. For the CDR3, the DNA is TGTGCCAGCAGACCTACAGGGAACACTGAAGCTTTCTTT.

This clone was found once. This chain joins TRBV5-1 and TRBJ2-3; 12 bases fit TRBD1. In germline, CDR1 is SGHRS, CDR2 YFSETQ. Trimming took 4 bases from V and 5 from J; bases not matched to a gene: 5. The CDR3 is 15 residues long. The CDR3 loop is CASSPGTGGKDTQYF. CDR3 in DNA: TGCGCCAGCAGCCCGGGGACAGGGGGCAAAGATACGCAGTATTTT.

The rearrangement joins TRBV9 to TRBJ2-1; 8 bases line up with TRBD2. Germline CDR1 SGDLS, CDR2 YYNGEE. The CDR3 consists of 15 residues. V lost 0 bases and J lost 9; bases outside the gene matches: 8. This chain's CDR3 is CASSVGPGGVSEQFF. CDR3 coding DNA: TGTGCCAGCAGCGTAGGGCCCGGGGGGGTAAGTGAGCAGTTCTTC.

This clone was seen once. The CDR3 nucleotides read TGTGCCAGCAGCCCCGGGACAGGAGTCAATCAGCCCCAGCATTTT. Protein: CASSPGTGVNQPQHF. The chain has TRBV5-6 and TRBJ1-5; TRBD1 aligns across 8 bases. The CDR3 is 15 residues long. Trimming cost V 4 bases and J 3 bases; bases outside gene matches: 6. Germline V lookup: CDR1 SGHDT, CDR2 YYEEEE.

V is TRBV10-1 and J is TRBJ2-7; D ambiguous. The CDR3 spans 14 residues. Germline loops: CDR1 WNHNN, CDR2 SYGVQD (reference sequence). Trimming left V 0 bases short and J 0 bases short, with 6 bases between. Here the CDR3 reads CASSESRSSYEQYF. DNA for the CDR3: TGCGCCAGCAGTGAGTCCCGGAGCTCCTACGAGCAGTACTTC.

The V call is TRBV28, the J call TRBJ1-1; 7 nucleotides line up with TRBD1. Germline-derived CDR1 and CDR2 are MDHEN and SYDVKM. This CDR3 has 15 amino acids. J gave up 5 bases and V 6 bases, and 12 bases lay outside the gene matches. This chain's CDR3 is CASRGLRAGGTEAFF. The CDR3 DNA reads TGTGCCAGCAGGGGGCTCAGGGCAGGGGGTACTGAAGCTTTCTTT.

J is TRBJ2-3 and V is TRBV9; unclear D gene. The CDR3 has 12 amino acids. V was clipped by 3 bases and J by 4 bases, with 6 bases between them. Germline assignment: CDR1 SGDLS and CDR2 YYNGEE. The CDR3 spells CASSANSDTQYF. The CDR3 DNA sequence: TGTGCCAGCAGCGCGAACTCAGATACGCAGTATTTT.

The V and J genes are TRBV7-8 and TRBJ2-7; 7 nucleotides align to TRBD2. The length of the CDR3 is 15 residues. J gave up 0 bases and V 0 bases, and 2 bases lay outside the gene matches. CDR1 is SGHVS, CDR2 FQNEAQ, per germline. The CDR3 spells CASSLAGGSSYEQYF. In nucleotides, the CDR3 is TGTGCCAGCAGCTTAGCCGGGGGGAGCTCCTACGAGCAGTACTTC.

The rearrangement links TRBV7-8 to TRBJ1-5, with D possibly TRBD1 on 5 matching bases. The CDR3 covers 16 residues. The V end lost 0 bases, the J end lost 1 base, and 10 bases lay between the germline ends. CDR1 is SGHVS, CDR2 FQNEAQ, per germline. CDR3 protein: CASSLAVRVSNQPQHF. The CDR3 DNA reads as TGTGCCAGCAGCTTAGCGGTCAGGGTGAGCAATCAGCCCCAGCATTTT. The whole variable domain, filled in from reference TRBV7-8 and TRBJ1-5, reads GAGVSQSPRYKVAKRGQDVALRCDPISGHVSLFWYQQALGQGPEFLTYFQNEAQLDKSGLPSDRFFAERPEGSVSTLKIQRTQQEDSAVYLCASSLAVRVSNQPQHFGDGTRLSIL.

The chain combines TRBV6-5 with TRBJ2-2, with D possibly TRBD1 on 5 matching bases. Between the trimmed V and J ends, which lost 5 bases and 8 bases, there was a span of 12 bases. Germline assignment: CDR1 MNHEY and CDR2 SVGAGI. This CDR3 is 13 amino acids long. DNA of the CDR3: TGTGCCAGCAGTCTTAGGGGATCGGGGGAGCTGTTTTTT. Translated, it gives CASSLRGSGELFF.

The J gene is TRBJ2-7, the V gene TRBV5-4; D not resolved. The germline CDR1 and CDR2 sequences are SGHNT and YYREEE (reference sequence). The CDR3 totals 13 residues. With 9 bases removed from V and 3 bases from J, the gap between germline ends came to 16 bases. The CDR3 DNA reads TGTGCCACCTCTGGTGCGGTGGACTACGAGCAGTACTTC. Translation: CATSGAVDYEQYF.

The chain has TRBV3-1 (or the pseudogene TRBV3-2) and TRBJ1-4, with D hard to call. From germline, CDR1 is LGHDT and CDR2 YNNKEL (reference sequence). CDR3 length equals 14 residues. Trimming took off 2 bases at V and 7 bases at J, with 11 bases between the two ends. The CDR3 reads CASSQFVGSEKLFF. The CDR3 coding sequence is TGTGCCAGCAGCCAATTTGTAGGGTCTGAAAAACTGTTTTTT.

The CDR3 is CASSIGGAPNTGELFF. In DNA form, the CDR3 reads TGTGCCAGTAGTATCGGAGGGGCTCCGAACACCGGGGAGCTGTTTTTT. J is TRBJ2-2 and V is TRBV19; weak D call: TRBD2 (6 bases). V gave up 3 bases and J gave up 0 bases, with 11 bases separating them. The CDR3 length is 16 residues. Germline lookup yields CDR1 LNHDA and CDR2 SQIVND (reference sequence). Full variable domain (remainder filled in from reference TRBV19 and TRBJ2-2): DGGITQSPKYLFRKEGQNVTLSCEQNLNHDAMYWYRQDPGQGLRLIYYSQIVNDFQKGDIAEGYSVSREKKESFPLTVTSAQKNPTAFYLCASSIGGAPNTGELFFGEGSRLTVL.

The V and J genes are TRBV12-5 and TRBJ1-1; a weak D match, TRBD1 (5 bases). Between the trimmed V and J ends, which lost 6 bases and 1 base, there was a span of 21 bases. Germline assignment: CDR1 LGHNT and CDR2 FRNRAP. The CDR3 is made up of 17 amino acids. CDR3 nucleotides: TGTGCTAGTGGCCCGAAGAGCCCGAGGACATCGAACACTGAAGCTTTCTTT. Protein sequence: CASGPKSPRTSNTEAFF.

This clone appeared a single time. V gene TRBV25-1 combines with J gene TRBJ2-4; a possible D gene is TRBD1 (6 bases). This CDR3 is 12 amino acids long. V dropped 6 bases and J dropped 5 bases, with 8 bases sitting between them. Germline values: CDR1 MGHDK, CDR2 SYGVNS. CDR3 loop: CASRQGQNIQYF. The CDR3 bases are TGTGCCAGCAGACAGGGCCAAAACATTCAGTACTTC. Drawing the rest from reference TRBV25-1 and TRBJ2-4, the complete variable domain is EADIYQTPRYLVIGTGKKITLECSQTMGHDKMYWYQQDPGMELHLIHYSYGVNSTEKGDLSSESTVSRIRTEHFPLTLESARPSHTSQYLCASRQGQNIQYFGAGTRLSVL.

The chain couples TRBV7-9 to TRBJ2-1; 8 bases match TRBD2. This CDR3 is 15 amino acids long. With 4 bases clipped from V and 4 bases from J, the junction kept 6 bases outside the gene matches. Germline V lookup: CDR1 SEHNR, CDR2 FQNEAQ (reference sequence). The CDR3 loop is CASSYGRAPYNEQFF. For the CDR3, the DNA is TGTGCCAGCAGCTACGGGAGGGCCCCTTACAATGAGCAGTTCTTC.

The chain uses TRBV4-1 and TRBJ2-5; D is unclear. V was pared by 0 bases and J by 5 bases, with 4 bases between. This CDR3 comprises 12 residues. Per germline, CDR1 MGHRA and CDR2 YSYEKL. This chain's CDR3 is CASSQDRETQYF. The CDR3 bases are TGCGCCAGCAGCCAAGATAGGGAGACCCAGTACTTC.

In DNA, the CDR3 is TGTGCCAGCAGCTTAGCACTAGCGGGAGTGGGTTACGAGCAGTACTTC. It is translated as CASSLALAGVGYEQYF. The V and J genes are TRBV7-8 and TRBJ2-7; the match to TRBD2 covers 11 bases. The CDR3 has 16 residues. V gave up 0 bases and J gave up 4 bases; unmatched junction bases: 5. In germline, CDR1 is SGHVS, CDR2 FQNEAQ.

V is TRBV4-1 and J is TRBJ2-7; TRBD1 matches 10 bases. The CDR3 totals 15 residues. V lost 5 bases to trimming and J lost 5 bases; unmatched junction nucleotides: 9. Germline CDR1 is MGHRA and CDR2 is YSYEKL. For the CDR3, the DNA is TGCGCCAGCAGCGTTCAAGGGGACAGGGGTAACGAGCAGTACTTC. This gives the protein CASSVQGDRGNEQYF.

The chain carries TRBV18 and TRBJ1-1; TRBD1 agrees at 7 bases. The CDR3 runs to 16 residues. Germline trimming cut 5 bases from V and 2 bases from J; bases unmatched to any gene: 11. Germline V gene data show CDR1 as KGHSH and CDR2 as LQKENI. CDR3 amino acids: CASSTSPGQINTEAFF. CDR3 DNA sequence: TGTGCCAGCTCAACAAGCCCGGGACAGATAAACACTGAAGCTTTCTTT. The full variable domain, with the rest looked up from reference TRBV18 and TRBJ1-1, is NAGVMQNPRHLVRRRGQEARLRCSPMKGHSHVYWYRQLPEEGLKFMVYLQKENIIDESGMPKERFSAEFPKEGPSILRIQQVVRGDSAAYFCASSTSPGQINTEAFFGQGTRLTVV.

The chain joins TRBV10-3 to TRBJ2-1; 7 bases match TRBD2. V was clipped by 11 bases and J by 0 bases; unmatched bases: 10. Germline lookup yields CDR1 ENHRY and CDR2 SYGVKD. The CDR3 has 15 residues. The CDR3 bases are TGTGCCTCCAGCGGGGTTAGCGGCTCCTACAATGAGCAGTTCTTC. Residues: CASSGVSGSYNEQFF.